This T cell receptor beta chain derives from a study of prognosis after radiotherapy for stage I lung cancer. Whole-study findings and limits: Patients who went on to get distant metastases had lower Shannon entropy after stereotactic body radiation therapy. Any tumor specificity that the expanded TCR clones may have had was not determined.

Notes on this clonotype: Its matching antigen is unknown. A read error may account for a junction end that differs from germline.

It was by two-round multiplex PCR that TCR beta CDR3 was amplified from genomic DNA. Specific primers for each TRBV and TRBJ gene were what first-round PCR used. Each CDR3 protein gets one entry after TCRdb re-called the multiplex PCR reads with MiXCR. The table records some 13,000 distinct CDR3 sequences, about 50% of them present only once. All patients were node-negative on CT and PET/CT, without prior chemotherapy, radiotherapy or other malignancies. Peripheral blood, approximately 6 milliliters per draw, was collected at each of two time points. The CDR3 length is 15 residues. Germline V gene lookup returns CDR1 MNHEY and CDR2 SVGAGI.

The V call is TRBV6-5, the J call TRBJ2-2; D possibly corresponds to TRBD2 (6 bases). Source: PBMCs, taken before or after stereotactic body radiation therapy (not recorded which). This TCR was sampled from a donor aged 50 or older with non-small cell lung cancer. CDR3 amino acids: CASSYFSWATGGLFF. CDR3 bases: TGTGCCAGCAGTTACTTTTCCTGGGCTACCGGGGGGCTGTTTTTT.